One sample yielded the 22 T cell receptor beta chains listed below, sequenced in a study of shared clonotypes between healthy human individuals. Generated by immunoSEQ multiplex PCR, the TCRdb table keeps only in-frame clones and is missing some. This table holds about 1.1 million clones, around 77% found once. The sequencing sample was made of memory CD4+ T cells from PBMCs. The subset: CD45RA-negative fraction. The origin of the receptors is a man younger than 35 in good health. Some clones in this sample may be carry-over from other donors' samples.

The rearrangement uses TRBV29-1 and TRBJ2-5, with 10 bases lining up with TRBD2. This CDR3 contains 15 residues. Germline assignment: CDR1 SQVTM and CDR2 ANQGSEA. J gave up 5 bases and V 6 bases, and 12 bases lay outside the gene matches. CDR3 sequence (DNA): TGCAGCGTGGGTCCTAGCGGGAGTCTTTCGGAGACCCAGTACTTC. It codes for CSVGPSGSLSETQYF.

This clone has just one count. The rearrangement joins TRBV7-2 to TRBJ2-1; 9 bases are shared with TRBD1. Losses at the gene ends were 4 bases for V and 7 bases for J; bases not matched to a gene: 5. The CDR3 is 14 residues long. The V gene's germline CDR1 is SGHTA and CDR2 FQGNSA. The CDR3 DNA is TGTGCCAGCAGCTGGACAGGGGAGTATAATGAGCAGTTCTTC. It specifies CASSWTGEYNEQFF.

Points on this clone: The same CDR3 arises from other DNA sequences in this sample as well. The rearrangement uses TRBV5-1 and TRBJ2-5, with 10 bases lining up with TRBD1. CDR1 is SGHRS and CDR2 is YFSETQ in the germline V gene. Trimming took 0 bases from V and 3 from J; bases not matched to a gene: 2. The CDR3 runs to 15 residues. CDR3 protein: CASSLGTGGEETQYF. In DNA, the CDR3 is TGCGCCAGCAGCTTGGGGACAGGGGGTGAAGAGACCCAGTACTTC.

V usage is TRBV14 and J usage is TRBJ2-7; the D is unclear. V was trimmed by 4 bases and J by 2 bases, leaving 15 bases between them. Germline lookup yields CDR1 SGHDN and CDR2 FVKESK. The CDR3 loop spans 15 amino acids. The CDR3 region is CASSRSGSATYEQYF. Written as DNA, the CDR3 is TGTGCCAGCAGCCGATCGGGCAGCGCAACCTACGAGCAGTACTTC.

V gene TRBV28 combines with J gene TRBJ2-7; 10 bases agree with TRBD1. V lost 6 bases and J lost 10; bases outside the gene matches: 9. Germline CDR1 MDHEN, CDR2 SYDVKM. The length of the CDR3 is 13 residues. The CDR3 sequence: CASRLRGDRGQYF. CDR3 bases: TGTGCCAGCAGGCTGAGGGGGGACAGGGGACAGTACTTC. Filled out from reference TRBV28 and TRBJ2-7, the complete variable domain reads DVKVTQSSRYLVKRTGEKVFLECVQDMDHENMFWYRQDPGLGLRLIYFSYDVKMKEKGDIPEGYSVSREKKERFSLILESASTNQTSMYLCASRLRGDRGQYFGPGTRLTVT.

This clone is a singleton in its sample. V is TRBV28 and J is TRBJ1-1, with a weak D call TRBD1 (5 bases). The V gene lost 5 bases and the J gene lost 0 bases, with 10 bases spanning the gap. The CDR3 has 14 amino acids. The V gene's germline CDR1 is MDHEN and CDR2 SYDVKM. CDR3 region: CASSAPGMNTEAFF. The CDR3 coding sequence is TGTGCCAGCAGTGCTCCAGGGATGAACACTGAAGCTTTCTTT.

This clone appeared a few times. The gene calls are TRBV5-4 and TRBJ1-1; 9 bases map to TRBD1. Germline CDR1 reads SGHNT; CDR2 reads YYREEE (reference sequence). The CDR3 has 15 residues. The V segment lost 1 base and the J segment 5 bases; nucleotides outside the gene matches: 6. This CDR3 reads CASSLPGTGQTEAFF. CDR3 nucleotides: TGTGCCAGCAGCTTGCCCGGGACAGGGCAGACTGAAGCTTTCTTT. Full variable domain (outside the CDR3, taken from reference TRBV5-4 and TRBJ1-1): ETGVTQSPTHLIKTRGQQVTLRCSSQSGHNTVSWYQQALGQGPQFIFQYYREEENGRGNFPPRFSGLQFPNYSSELNVNALELDDSALYLCASSLPGTGQTEAFFGQGTRLTVV.

Details on this clone: The junction shows a germline mismatch at one end, possibly a read error. The rearrangement uses TRBV6-1 and TRBJ2-5; 9 bases match TRBD1. CDR1 MNHNS and CDR2 SASEGT come from the germline V gene. The length of the CDR3 is 13 residues. The CDR3 sequence is CARGDRAIGTHYF. The CDR3 coding sequence is TGTGCCAGGGGGGACAGGGCGATAGGAACCCACTACTTC.

This clone has more than one count but fewer than ten. CDR3 region: CASSKTGWGTEAFF. CDR3 nucleotides: TGTGCCAGCAGTAAAACAGGGTGGGGAACTGAAGCTTTCTTT. The chain uses TRBV27 and TRBJ1-1; D may be TRBD1 (6 bases). The germline CDR1 and CDR2 sequences are MNHEY and SMNVEV (reference sequence). This CDR3 has 14 residues. V was clipped by 5 bases and J by 5 bases, with 15 bases between them.

The rearrangement links TRBV28 to TRBJ1-3; 7 nucleotides align to TRBD1. Germline CDR1 is MDHEN and CDR2 is SYDVKM. CDR3 size: 16 residues. J was trimmed by 5 bases and V by 7 bases; bases with no gene match: 14. CDR3 nucleotides: TGTGCCAGCATCTCAGGGGGGTTAAGAAGAAGAAACACCATATATTTT. Translated, it gives CASISGGLRRRNTIYF.

Remarks on this clone: Other nucleotide sequences from this sample produce the same CDR3. The V call is TRBV7-9, the J call TRBJ2-7; TRBD1 agrees at 7 bases. The CDR3 spans 12 residues. V shed 5 bases and J 5 bases; nucleotides not matched to a gene: 3. The germline gives CDR1 SEHNR, CDR2 FQNEAQ (reference sequence). The CDR3 spells CASSPQGNEQYF. The CDR3 nucleotides read TGTGCCAGCAGCCCACAGGGGAACGAGCAGTACTTC.

This clone was counted between two and nine times. CDR3 sequence (DNA): TGTGCCAGCAGTTACGCAGGGGGGTATGAAGCTTTCTTT. Amino acid sequence: CASSYAGGYEAFF. The genes are TRBV6-6 and TRBJ1-1, with 7 bases matching TRBD1. The CDR3 is made up of 13 amino acids. The V gene's germline CDR1 is MNHNY and CDR2 SVGAGI (reference sequence). V lost 2 bases to trimming and J lost 7 bases; unmatched junction nucleotides: 4.

The chain carries TRBV28 and TRBJ1-2, with D unresolved. CDR1 MDHEN and CDR2 SYDVKM come from the germline V gene. Trimming removed 9 bases from V and 5 bases from J, with 16 bases in between. The CDR3 runs to 13 residues. This CDR3 reads CASRTAGRYGYTF. The CDR3 DNA sequence: TGTGCCAGTCGCACCGCCGGGCGGTATGGCTACACCTTC.

This rearrangement joins TRBV5-1 to TRBJ2-7, with TRBD2 identical over 10 bases. The CDR3 length is 14 residues. The germline CDR1 and CDR2 sequences are SGHRS and YFSETQ. Trimming took 6 bases from V and 4 from J; bases not matched to a gene: 7. The CDR3 sequence is CASTPSGRGYEQYF. The CDR3 DNA sequence: TGCGCCAGCACCCCTAGCGGGAGAGGTTACGAGCAGTACTTC.

This clone appeared once. The chain is built from TRBV28 and TRBJ2-3; 9 nucleotides match TRBD1. CDR1 is MDHEN and CDR2 is SYDVKM in the germline V gene. Trimming took 7 bases from V and 2 from J; bases not matched to a gene: 4. The CDR3 runs 14 residues. The CDR3 DNA is TGTGCCAGCAAGAAACAGGGGGCCACAGATACGCAGTATTTT. Translated, it gives CASKKQGATDTQYF.

The J gene is TRBJ1-2, the V gene TRBV30, with a tentative D call TRBD1 (6 bases). The CDR3 contains 13 residues. The germline CDR1 and CDR2 sequences are GTSNPN and SVGIG (reference sequence). The ends were cut back, 3 bases at V and 5 bases at J, with 13 bases in the middle. The CDR3 DNA follows: TGTGCCTGGAGCGAGGACAGCGATTATGGCTACACCTTC. It codes for CAWSEDSDYGYTF.

This chain connects TRBV6-1 to TRBJ2-6; 8 bases agree with TRBD1. Unmatched junction bases numbered 4, after V lost 11 bases and J lost 4 bases. This CDR3 spans 13 amino acids. Germline V gene sequence: CDR1 MNHNS, CDR2 SASEGT. CDR3 in DNA: TGTGCCGGCCAGGGGGCAGGGGCCAACGTCCTGACTTTC. This codes for CAGQGAGANVLTF.

CDR3 protein: CASSLASSGHYNEQFF. Written as DNA, the CDR3 is TGTGCCAGCAGCTTAGCCTCTAGCGGACACTACAATGAGCAGTTCTTC. The V and J genes are TRBV7-9 and TRBJ2-1, with 7 bases that match TRBD2. Losses at the gene ends were 0 bases for V and 3 bases for J; bases not matched to a gene: 5. This CDR3 is built from 16 residues. The germline CDR1 and CDR2 sequences are SEHNR and FQNEAQ (reference sequence).

The V gene is TRBV29-1, the J gene TRBJ2-1; D is perhaps TRBD2 (7 bases). Germline assignment: CDR1 SQVTM and CDR2 ANQGSEA. There are 13 residues in the CDR3. Trimming removed 4 bases from V and 7 bases from J, with 14 bases in between. The CDR3, as DNA: TGCAGCGTTGGGCGGGGGCTGGAAAATGAGCAGTTCTTC. Its protein product is CSVGRGLENEQFF.

CDR3 nucleotide sequence: TGTGCCAGTAGTAACGGGGACAGGGGTAATCAGCCCCAGCATTTT. Protein product: CASSNGDRGNQPQHF. The J gene is TRBJ1-5, the V gene TRBV19; 10 bases match TRBD1. The germline gives CDR1 LNHDA, CDR2 SQIVND (reference sequence). V was pared by 4 bases and J by 4 bases, with 4 bases of the junction left unmatched. CDR3 length: 15 amino acids. Full variable domain (rest looked up from reference TRBV19 and TRBJ1-5): DGGITQSPKYLFRKEGQNVTLSCEQNLNHDAMYWYRQDPGQGLRLIYYSQIVNDFQKGDIAEGYSVSREKKESFPLTVTSAQKNPTAFYLCASSNGDRGNQPQHFGDGTRLSIL.

This clone was seen just once. The rearrangement links TRBV28 to TRBJ2-7; possibly TRBD1 or TRBD2 for D (5 bases each). V gave up 6 bases and J gave up 6 bases, with 18 bases separating them. CDR3 length: 14 amino acids. In germline, CDR1 is MDHEN, CDR2 SYDVKM. CDR3 sequence reads: CASRGSGTLGEQYF. CDR3 nucleotides: TGTGCCAGCAGGGGCTCAGGGACCTTAGGCGAGCAGTACTTC.

The chain employs TRBV5-1 and TRBJ1-1; D call uncertain. Between the trimmed V and J ends, which lost 0 bases and 6 bases, there was a span of 9 bases. Germline CDR1 is SGHRS and CDR2 is YFSETQ. CDR3 length equals 13 residues. The CDR3 is CASSLDAFAEAFF. CDR3 bases: TGCGCCAGCAGCTTGGACGCGTTTGCTGAAGCTTTCTTT.